This TCR beta chain was captured by sequencing in a study of beta chain features in type 1 diabetes. Sequencing targeted expressed TCRB transcripts, as all isolated RNA had been reverse transcribed. TCRdb's copy holds only in-frame clones and misses some; the assay was immunoSEQ multiplex PCR. The profile shows more than 110,000 clones, less than 8.5% of them singletons. The TCR sequence derives from a woman aged 25 to 39 in good health. Sequencing was done on a sample of central memory CD4+ T cells from blood.

CDR3 bases: TGTGCCAGCTCACAAAATCCGGGACAGGTTAACAATGAGCAGTTCTTC. It is translated as CASSQNPGQVNNEQFF. This chain joins TRBV18 and TRBJ2-1, with TRBD1 identical over 8 bases. The V gene end was trimmed by 4 bases and the J gene end by 5 bases; junction bases not matched to a gene: 10. This CDR3 is 16 amino acids long. In germline, CDR1 is KGHSH, CDR2 LQKENI.